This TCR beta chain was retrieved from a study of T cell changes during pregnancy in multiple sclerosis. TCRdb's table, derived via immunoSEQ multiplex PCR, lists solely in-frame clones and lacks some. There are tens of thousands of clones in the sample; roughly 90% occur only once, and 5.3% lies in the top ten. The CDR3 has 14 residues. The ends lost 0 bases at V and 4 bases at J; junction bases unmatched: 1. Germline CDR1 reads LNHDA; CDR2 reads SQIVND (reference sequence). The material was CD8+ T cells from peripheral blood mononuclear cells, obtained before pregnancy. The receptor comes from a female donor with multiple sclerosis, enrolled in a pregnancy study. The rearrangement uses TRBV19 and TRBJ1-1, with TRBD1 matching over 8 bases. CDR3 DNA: TGTGCCAGTAGTATAGAACAGGGGGGCACTGAAGCTTTCTTT. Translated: CASSIEQGGTEAFF.